This T cell receptor (beta chain) came from a study of identical twins. This CDR3 region has 15 residues. V lost 6 bases and J 7 bases, leaving 16 bases between the germline ends. Germline V gene sequence: CDR1 SGHVS, CDR2 FNYEAQ. This clonotype was picked up a small number of times. Each CDR3 protein is one row after TCRdb ran MiXCR on the 5' RACE reads. The data show around 550,000 distinct CDR3 sequences, approximately 14% seen once. The sample also formed part of further work on yellow fever vaccine responses in identical twins.

The material sequenced was CD4+ T cells sorted from blood. The rearrangement joins TRBV7-6 to TRBJ1-6; weak D call: TRBD1 (5 bases). The sequence derives from a woman under 30 in good health. CDR3 amino acids: CASRRDSQLNSPLHF. The CDR3, as DNA: TGTGCCAGCAGACGAGACAGCCAACTCAATTCACCCCTCCACTTT.